This section outlines one T cell receptor (beta chain) sequence together with its context. Its antigen is still unknown. The data stem from a study of monozygotic twins with cystic fibrosis. Study information: With about 15 PCR cycles, barcoded libraries came from about 3 micrograms of fragmented DNA. Study-level results: Unrelated CF individuals shared fewer identical clonotypes than monozygotic CF twins. Clonality was generally low (median approximately 0.0095), higher in the most severe patients. In 13 of 16 pairs, V gene usage was closest to the co-twin's.

Only in-frame clones appear in the TCRdb table, and some are missing; sequencing was by immunoSEQ multiplex PCR. This table has approximately 32,000 clones, around 96% appearing once. V was clipped by 2 bases and J by 13 bases, with 13 bases between them. Germline CDR1 reads SGHDT; CDR2 reads YYEEEE. This CDR3 region has 13 residues. This rearrangement joins TRBV5-6 to TRBJ1-6; D remains ambiguous. The source of this sequence is a girl aged 2-10 years with cystic fibrosis. The material sequenced was blood. The CDR3 spells CASSLGLMGPLHF. CDR3 in DNA: TGTGCCAGCAGCTTAGGGTTAATGGGGCCCCTCCACTTT.